The sequence of this T cell receptor (beta chain) was determined in a study of neurological immune-mediated disorders. The study used blood bank volunteers in Maryland, USA, as healthy controls. Sorted libraries were made with 900,000 to 1,000,000 CD4+ or CD8+ T cells. This CDR3 has 13 amino acids. The V gene's germline CDR1 is DFQATT and CDR2 SNEGSKA (reference sequence). Trimming shortened V by 6 bases and J by 0 bases, and 8 bases separated the two germline ends. As for the cDNA, it was generated by 5'RACE with 10-nucleotide random UMIs. TCRdb re-called the 5' RACE reads through MiXCR, storing one row per CDR3 protein. Among about 38,000 distinct CDR3 sequences listed, about 4.8% were seen once. This clonotype showed up many times.

The sequenced sample consisted of CD4+ T cells from blood. V and J are TRBV20-1 and TRBJ2-2; D is unresolved. This receptor was obtained from a man younger than 30 in good health. The DNA of the CDR3 is TGCAGTGCCTGGGCGGCGAACACCGGGGAGCTGTTTTTT. This gives the protein CSAWAANTGELFF.